The clone carrying this T cell receptor (beta chain) showed up many times. This sample was taken from a study of CD8+CD57+ T cells in acquired aplastic anemia. Overall study context: Yields of DNA that came from sorted CD4+ and CD8+ cells averaged roughly 3.2 ug.

Genomic DNA provided the template from which TCR beta VDJ and CDR3 profiles were obtained. TCRdb passed the reads through MiXCR, listing each CDR3 protein once. Of around 140,000 distinct CDR3 sequences listed, roughly 40% are singletons. The trim removed 6 bases at V and 0 bases at J, leaving 3 bases unmatched. Germline-derived CDR1 and CDR2 are SEHNR and FQNEAQ (reference sequence). The CDR3 is 15 residues long. The TCR was taken from a human donor in good health, serving as a control. V is TRBV7-9 and J is TRBJ2-1; TRBD2 agrees at 9 bases. The sequenced sample consisted of sorted CD4+, CD8+, or CD8+CD57+ T cells (not recorded which) from PBMCs. The CDR3 loop reads CASRKTSGSYNEQFF. CDR3 DNA sequence: TGTGCCAGCAGGAAGACTAGCGGCTCCTACAATGAGCAGTTCTTC.